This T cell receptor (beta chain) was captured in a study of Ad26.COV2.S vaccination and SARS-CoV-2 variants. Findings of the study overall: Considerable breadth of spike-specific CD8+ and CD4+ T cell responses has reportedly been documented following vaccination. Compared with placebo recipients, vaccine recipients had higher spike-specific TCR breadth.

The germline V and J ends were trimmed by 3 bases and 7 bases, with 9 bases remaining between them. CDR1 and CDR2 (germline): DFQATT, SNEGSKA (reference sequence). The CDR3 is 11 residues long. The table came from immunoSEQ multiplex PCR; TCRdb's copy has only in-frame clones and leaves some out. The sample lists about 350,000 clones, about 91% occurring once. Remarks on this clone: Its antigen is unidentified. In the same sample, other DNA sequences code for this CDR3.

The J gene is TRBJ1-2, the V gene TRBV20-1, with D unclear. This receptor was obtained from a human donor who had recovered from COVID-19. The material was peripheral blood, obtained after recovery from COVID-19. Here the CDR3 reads CSARGGFGYTF. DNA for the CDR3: TGCAGTGCTAGGGGCGGATTTGGCTACACCTTC.